By share, the clone carrying this T cell receptor beta chain ranks as medium-sized. Its specificity is not known. This sample is drawn from a study of spatial heterogeneity in lung cancer. Study conclusions and caveats: There were more appearances of ubiquitous expanded tumor TCRs in blood at resection than at follow-up.

Time point defined: sample taken at primary tumor resection. In each case, whole RNA from tumor, nontumor lung or frozen PBMC was sequenced unsorted. There were roughly 72 donors, all of them untreated patients with early-stage non-small cell lung cancer. A unique molecular identifier was attached to every TCR cDNA molecule. TCRdb re-derived calls from the 5' RACE reads in MiXCR, one entry per CDR3 protein. In the table there are a few thousand distinct CDR3 sequences, roughly a sixth of which are singletons. Per the germline V gene, CDR1 is ENHRY and CDR2 is SYGVKD. The length of the CDR3 is 13 residues. Trimming shortened V by 10 bases and J by 2 bases, and 14 bases separated the two germline ends.

Sequencing was performed on PBMCs, taken at surgery. This chain joins TRBV10-3 and TRBJ2-5; D might be TRBD2 (6 bases). This TCR was recovered from a male donor with early-stage non-small cell lung cancer. The CDR3 is CATHVGGQETQYF. The DNA of the CDR3 is TGTGCCACCCACGTGGGGGGACAAGAGACCCAGTACTTC.